A selection of T cell receptor beta chains follows, all from one sample in a study of blood T cell repertoires in COVID-19. Profiling relied on immunoSEQ multiplex PCR, and the TCRdb table lists in-frame clones only, not all of them. The sample has 200,000 or so clones, roughly 79% seen once; the top ten hold more than 10%. The sequencing input was peripheral blood. The receptors shown here come from a woman of 80 years or more with COVID-19, enrolled during active disease. The CDR3 runs from the conserved cysteine through the conserved F or W. The D gene is left open where the match is weak. Expanded clones are given a class, and other clones once, few, many or no size at all.

TRBJ1-3,.,.,TRBV5-1,CASSSGDFTGNTIYF,TGCGCCAGCAGCTCCGGGGACTTTACTGGAAACACCATATATTTT
TRBJ1-2,.,.,TRBV4-1,CASSQNRARDGYTF,TGCGCCAGCAGCCAAAACAGGGCGAGGGATGGCTACACCTTC
TRBJ2-1,TRBD2,.,TRBV6-4,CASSAGLAVDNEQFF,TGTGCCAGCAGCGCGGGACTAGCAGTCGACAATGAGCAGTTCTTC
TRBJ1-5,TRBD1,.,TRBV9,CASSFTGGHQPQHF,TGTGCCAGCAGCTTTACAGGGGGGCATCAGCCCCAGCATTTT
TRBJ1-2,TRBD1,.,TRBV18,CASSGGQLYGYTF,TGTGCCAGCTCAGGGGGACAGCTTTATGGCTACACCTTC
TRBJ2-6,.,.,TRBV21-1,CASSKHIGGEGHSGANVLTF,TGTGCCAGCAGCAAACATATAGGCGGGGAAGGTCACTCTGGGGCCAACGTCCTGACTTTC
TRBJ1-1,.,.,TRBV7-9,CASSLGAGMNTEAFF,TGTGCCAGCAGCTTAGGGGCAGGGATGAACACTGAAGCTTTCTTT
TRBJ1-2,TRBD1,.,TRBV27,CASRHGQGVSYGYTF,TGTGCCAGCAGACACGGACAGGGGGTGAGCTATGGCTACACCTTC
TRBJ2-3,.,.,TRBV5-1,CASSLGAISSTDTQYF,TGCGCCAGCAGCTTGGGCGCAATTTCTAGCACAGATACGCAGTATTTT
TRBJ1-6,.,.,TRBV6-2/TRBV6-3,CASSYDINSPLHF,TGTGCCAGCAGTTATGACATAAATTCACCCCTCCACTTT
TRBJ2-1,.,.,TRBV3-1/TRBV3-2,CASSQGWAARYYNEQFF,TGTGCCAGCAGCCAAGGCTGGGCTGCAAGGTACTACAATGAGCAGTTCTTC
TRBJ1-4,.,.,TRBV5-1,CASGSNGRLFF,TGCGCCAGCGGGTCTAATGGGAGACTGTTTTTT
TRBJ2-7,TRBD2,.,TRBV9,CASSVGLAGASYEQYF,TGTGCCAGCAGCGTGGGACTAGCGGGCGCTTCCTACGAGCAGTACTTC
TRBJ2-5,.,.,TRBV29-1,CSVEDILRGIETQYF,TGCAGCGTTGAAGATATTCTAAGGGGCATAGAGACCCAGTACTTC
TRBJ1-5,.,once,TRBV28,CASSLSAGQPQHF,TGTGCCAGCAGTTTGTCGGCGGGACAGCCCCAGCATTTT
TRBJ2-7,.,few,TRBV7-2,CASSLDRAGPKAQYF,TGTGCCAGCAGCTTAGATCGGGCGGGTCCAAAGGCGCAGTACTTC
TRBJ1-1,TRBD1,.,TRBV6-5,CASSYDGTGGNTEAFF,TGTGCCAGCAGTTACGACGGGACAGGGGGGAACACTGAAGCTTTCTTT
TRBJ1-3,.,.,TRBV11-3,CASSPSRMPGNTAIYF,TGTGCCAGCAGCCCGAGCCGTATGCCCGGGAACACCGCCATATATTTT
TRBJ1-5,.,.,TRBV19,CASRGGGQPQHF,TGTGCCAGTAGGGGGGGAGGACAGCCCCAGCATTTT
TRBJ2-1,.,.,TRBV7-9,CASSPLAFRGYNEQFF,TGTGCCAGCAGCCCACTAGCCTTTAGGGGCTACAATGAGCAGTTCTTC